This T cell receptor beta chain was identified during a study of cytomegalovirus exposure and HLA in healthy donors. Study results and limitations: Most TCR sequences were seen very rarely across donors, but some public TCRs occurred in many.

Generated by immunoSEQ multiplex PCR, the TCRdb table keeps only in-frame clones and is missing some. The sample holds around 180,000 clones, about 82% seen once. The donors were part of the validation cohort, which consisted of some 120 subjects and was separate from the first cohort of several hundred subjects. The CDR3 is 14 amino acids. The ends lost 6 bases at V and 2 bases at J; junction bases unmatched: 4. Germline V CDR1 and CDR2: SQVTM, ANQGSEA. A word on this clone: Its matching antigen is unknown.

The sequence derives from a woman younger than 30 in good health and CMV-seronegative. The specimen sequenced was PBMCs. The chain employs TRBV29-1 and TRBJ2-2; 9 bases match TRBD1. CDR3 in DNA: TGCAGCGTGGGGGACAGGGTAAACACCGGGGAGCTGTTTTTT. Protein sequence: CSVGDRVNTGELFF.